The 25 T cell receptor beta chains reported below all come from one sample, sequenced in a study of tumor-infiltrating lymphocytes in primary liver carcinoma (dated by TCRdb to about 2017). Blood RNA was extracted from unsorted whole blood with TRIzol reagent; germline DNA came from the DNeasy Blood & Tissue kit. Sequenced on an Illumina HiSeq 2500. A constant-region primer and ProtoScript II reverse transcriptase were used to reverse-transcribe TCRbeta-specific cDNA from approximately 450 ng total RNA. TCRbeta libraries were built with three nested multiplex PCR rounds, a slightly modified ARM-PCR procedure. Multiplex TRBV1-TRBV30 forward primers and a Cbeta reverse primer were used in the first two PCR rounds, each of which was run for around 9 cycles. TCRdb reprocessed the public reads (quality trimming at Q25 with fastp, clone calling with MiXCR) and kept in-frame beta chains. Every CDR3 protein is listed once, alongside the most common genes and DNA of its rows. The sample includes about 350,000 distinct CDR3 sequences, with less than 75% observed a single time. The ten top clones hold 5.5% to 8% of the sample.

The sequencing input was peripheral blood. These receptors were collected from a man aged 40-49 years with primary liver carcinoma and hepatitis B virus infection.

In regard to this clonotype: This clone may be a read error of a much larger clone one base away. V gene TRBV7-9 combines with J gene TRBJ1-3; D is possibly TRBD1 (5 bases). The CDR3 is 15 amino acids. Germline CDR1 is SEHNR and CDR2 is FQNEAQ (reference sequence). The CDR3 sequence is CASSFWDPSGNIIYF. CDR3 DNA: TGTGCCAGCAGCTTTTGGGACCCCTCTGGAAACATCATATATTTT.

With regard to this clonotype: The conserved final phenylalanine or tryptophan is absent from the CDR3, which likely points to a read error. The V gene is TRBV7-9, the J gene TRBJ1-1; D gene uncertain. This CDR3 has 14 residues. The germline V gene has CDR1 SEHNR and CDR2 FQNEAQ (reference sequence). Trimming took off 5 bases at V and 2 bases at J, with 12 bases between the two ends. The chain's CDR3 is CASSPLGSNTEAFS. CDR3 sequence (DNA): TGTGCCAGCAGCCCCCTCGGGAGCAACACTGAAGCTTTCTCT.

This sequence joins TRBV7-2 and TRBJ2-7, with 7 bases aligning to TRBD2. There are 16 residues in the CDR3. The V segment lost 4 bases and the J segment 0 bases; nucleotides outside the gene matches: 9. Looked up from germline, CDR1 is SGHTA and CDR2 is FQGNSA. The CDR3 here is CASSYSSGGSSYEQYF. Here the CDR3 DNA reads TGTGCCAGCAGCTATTCTAGCGGAGGGAGCTCCTACGAGCAGTACTTC. Looking up the rest from reference TRBV7-2 and TRBJ2-7 gives the full variable domain: GAGVSQSPSNKVTEKGKDVELRCDPISGHTALYWYRQSLGQGLEFLIYFQGNSAPDKSGLPSDRFSAERTGGSVSTLTIQRTQQEDSAVYLCASSYSSGGSSYEQYFGPGTRLTVT.

This chain uses TRBV7-9 with TRBJ2-1, with 12 bases aligning to TRBD2. CDR1 and CDR2 from the germline V gene are SEHNR and FQNEAQ (reference sequence). CDR3 length: 20 residues. V lost 4 bases and J lost 0; bases outside the gene matches: 13. CDR3 protein: CASSSWTSGIGKSSYNEQFF. The CDR3 nucleotides are TGTGCCAGCAGCTCGTGGACTAGCGGGATAGGTAAAAGCTCCTACAATGAGCAGTTCTTC.

Worth noting for this clonotype: Possible read error: a much larger clone is one base away. The chain carries TRBV4-3 and TRBJ1-2; 9 positions agree with TRBD1. Trimming took 1 base from V and 9 from J; bases not matched to a gene: 6. The germline gives CDR1 LGHNA, CDR2 YSLEER. The CDR3 is made up of 14 amino acids. CDR3 in amino acids: CASSQGDRAGRYTF. For the CDR3, the DNA is TGCGCCAGCAGCCAAGGGGACAGGGCAGGCCGCTACACCTTC.

This chain connects TRBV6-2 or TRBV6-3 to TRBJ2-1; perhaps TRBD1 as D (6 bases). V was shortened by 6 bases and J by 6 bases, with 12 bases between the two germline ends. CDR3 length: 13 amino acids. Germline loops: CDR1 MNHEY, CDR2 SVGEGT. The CDR3 loop is CASRPAGVNEQFF. DNA for the CDR3: TGTGCCAGCAGACCGGCAGGGGTCAATGAGCAGTTCTTC.

Worth noting for this clonotype: Germline and junction disagree at one end, which may indicate a read error. The V call is TRBV4-2, the J call TRBJ2-1, with D unresolved. The germline V gene encodes CDR1 LGHNA and CDR2 YNFKEQ. The CDR3 has 13 amino acids. CDR3 loop: CTSSQASVNEQFF. For the CDR3, the DNA is TGTACCAGCAGCCAAGCCTCGGTGAATGAGCAATTCTTC.

This clonotype occurred many times. V and J are TRBV29-1 and TRBJ2-3, with TRBD2 matching 15 bases. V was pared by 6 bases and J by 4 bases, with 11 bases of the junction left unmatched. Germline V CDR1 and CDR2: SQVTM, ANQGSEA. This CDR3 has 17 amino acids. CDR3 sequence (DNA): TGCAGCGTAAAAACGGGACTAGCGGGAGGAGGGCCAGATACGCAGTATTTT. Residues: CSVKTGLAGGGPDTQYF.

A word on this clonotype: A read error may be the cause here, since a much bigger clone is one base away. The chain is built from TRBV6-5 and TRBJ2-7; D may correspond to TRBD1 or TRBD2 (6 bases each). This CDR3 has 14 residues. The V gene lost 6 bases and the J gene lost 3 bases, with 15 bases spanning the gap. Germline V gene sequence: CDR1 MNHEY, CDR2 SVGAGI. The CDR3 here is CASRYLGGSYEQYF. The CDR3 coding sequence is TGTGCCAGCAGATATTTGGGGGGCAGCTACGAGCAGTACTTC.

This clonotype was counted many times. V gene TRBV30 combines with J gene TRBJ1-2, with D uncertain. Germline V CDR1 and CDR2: GTSNPN, SVGIG (reference sequence). The V end was cut by 2 bases, the J end by 4 bases, with 8 bases between. CDR3 length equals 12 residues. CDR3 coding DNA: TGTGCCTGGAGTTCCACGGGCTATGGCTACACCTTC. It encodes CAWSSTGYGYTF.

Many counts were recorded for this clonotype. This sequence joins TRBV10-1 and TRBJ2-1; D ambiguous. Per germline, CDR1 WNHNN and CDR2 SYGVQD (reference sequence). Between the trimmed V and J ends, which lost 3 bases and 5 bases, there was a span of 17 bases. The CDR3 has 16 residues. CDR3 residues: CASSDPNGRPDNEQFF. As DNA, the CDR3 is TGCGCCAGCAGTGACCCCAACGGACGCCCAGACAATGAGCAGTTCTTC.

V usage is TRBV5-1 and J usage is TRBJ2-1, with a tentative D call TRBD2 (6 bases). This CDR3 has 14 amino acids. Trimming removed 4 bases from V and 7 bases from J, with 15 bases in between. Per germline, CDR1 SGHRS and CDR2 YFSETQ. The CDR3 here is CASSRGTPGNEQFF. Here the CDR3 DNA reads TGCGCCAGCAGCCGGGGGACTCCTGGGAATGAGCAGTTCTTC.

A few counts support this clonotype. V is TRBV7-2 and J is TRBJ2-7; possibly TRBD1 or TRBD2 for D (5 bases each). CDR3 length equals 14 residues. Germline V gene lookup returns CDR1 SGHTA and CDR2 FQGNSA. V lost 4 bases, J lost 3 bases, and 13 bases lay in between. The CDR3: CASSSRDLVYEQYF. The CDR3 bases are TGTGCCAGCAGCTCTAGGGACCTAGTCTACGAGCAGTACTTC. The whole variable domain, remainder taken from reference TRBV7-2 and TRBJ2-7, is GAGVSQSPSNKVTEKGKDVELRCDPISGHTALYWYRQSLGQGLEFLIYFQGNSAPDKSGLPSDRFSAERTGGSVSTLTIQRTQQEDSAVYLCASSSRDLVYEQYFGPGTRLTVT.

The CDR3 here is CASSNEQGIGYTF. Here the CDR3 DNA reads TGTGCCAGCAGCAATGAACAGGGGATCGGCTACACCTTC. This sequence joins TRBV5-5 and TRBJ1-2, with TRBD1 identical over 7 bases. Germline CDR1 reads SGHKS; CDR2 reads YYEKEE (reference sequence). This CDR3 spans 13 amino acids. V dropped 4 bases and J dropped 8; count of bases not matched to a gene: 8.

This clonotype was found a few times. V usage is TRBV10-1 and J usage is TRBJ2-5, with 8 bases lining up with TRBD2. With V trimmed by 7 bases and J by 5 bases, 21 bases remained unmatched. Germline V gives CDR1 WNHNN, CDR2 SYGVQD (reference sequence). CDR3 length: 18 amino acids. Written as DNA, the CDR3 is TGCGCCAGCATGGTAGTCGGCGGGAGGAGGCACTTTTGGGAGACCCAGTACTTC. Residues: CASMVVGGRRHFWETQYF.

Concerning this clonotype: This could be a read error, since a much larger clone is one nucleotide away. The CDR3 DNA reads as TGTGCCAGCAGTGAAGTTTGGACAGGGCTTTTCTTC. It encodes CASSEVWTGLFF. The chain is built from TRBV6-1 and TRBJ2-1; 8 bases are a match to TRBD1. The J segment lost 16 bases and the V segment lost 1 base, leaving 6 bases of the junction unmatched. The CDR3 covers 12 residues. Germline CDR1 MNHNS, CDR2 SASEGT.

This clonotype has just a few counts. This chain connects TRBV12-3 or TRBV12-4 to TRBJ2-1; D not resolved. The CDR3 runs to 13 residues. V was clipped by 6 bases and J by 5 bases, with 11 bases between them. CDR3 sequence reads: CASRPVLDNEQFF. CDR3 coding DNA: TGTGCCAGCAGGCCGGTATTGGACAATGAGCAGTTCTTC.

There are a few counts of this clonotype. The rearrangement uses TRBV5-6 and TRBJ1-5, with D possibly being TRBD1 (5 bases). The germline V gene encodes CDR1 SGHDT and CDR2 YYEEEE. Trimming took 3 bases from V and 2 from J, leaving 9 bases between them. This CDR3 has 14 residues. Here the CDR3 DNA reads TGTGCCAGCAGCTGGGGGGACGGCAATCAGCCCCAGCATTTT. Protein product: CASSWGDGNQPQHF.

This clonotype was seen just once. The chain carries TRBV29-1 and TRBJ1-4, with unresolved D. Germline V CDR1 and CDR2: SQVTM, ANQGSEA. This CDR3 has 14 residues. Here the CDR3 reads CNVNEGVPRGILFF. In nucleotides, the CDR3 is TGCAACGTAAATGAGGGTGTACCTCGGGGAATACTGTTTTTT.

In regard to this clonotype: At one end, the junction sequence differs from germline, possibly due to a read error. DNA of the CDR3: TGTGCCACCAGTTTAGGACGGGACAGGGAATATGGCTACACCTTC. It is translated as CATSLGRDREYGYTF. V gene TRBV12-3 or TRBV12-4 combines with J gene TRBJ1-2; 9 bases align to TRBD1. The CDR3 length is 15 residues.

As regards this clonotype: With a much larger clone just one base away, this may be a read error. The V gene is TRBV29-1, the J gene TRBJ1-1; D is ambiguous. The CDR3 extends over 10 amino acids. Trimming left V 5 bases short and J 6 bases short, with 7 bases between. Germline CDR1 SQVTM, CDR2 ANQGSEA. The chain's CDR3 is CSVSNAEAFF. CDR3 nucleotide sequence: TGCAGCGTTAGCAACGCTGAAGCTTTCTTT. Looking up the rest from reference TRBV29-1 and TRBJ1-1 gives the full variable domain: SAVISQKPSRDICQRGTSLTIQCQVDSQVTMMFWYRQQPGQSLTLIATANQGSEATYESGFVIDKFPISRPNLTFSTLTVSNMSPEDSSIYLCSVSNAEAFFGQGTRLTVV.

The chain combines TRBV28 with TRBJ2-3; possible D gene TRBD2, 6 bases. V dropped 4 bases and J dropped 0 bases, with 14 bases sitting between them. Germline V gives CDR1 MDHEN, CDR2 SYDVKM. The CDR3 extends over 16 amino acids. The CDR3 protein is CASSSSGRESTDTQYF. CDR3 sequence (DNA): TGTGCCAGCAGTTCCTCCGGTCGGGAGAGCACAGATACGCAGTATTTT.

Concerning this clonotype itself: Sequence at one end of the junction differs from germline and may be a read error. The rearrangement joins TRBV6-5 to TRBJ2-1; D is possibly TRBD2 (5 bases). Looked up from germline, CDR1 is MNHEY and CDR2 is SVGAGI. The CDR3 totals 15 residues. The CDR3 nucleotides are TGTGCCGGCAGTCGAACTCGAACCGGGATAATGGGACAGTTCTTC. Encoded protein: CAGSRTRTGIMGQFF.

The genes are TRBV18 and TRBJ2-3; TRBD2 might be the D (5 bases). The germline CDR1 and CDR2 sequences are KGHSH and LQKENI. The CDR3 consists of 15 residues. Deletions cut 5 bases from V and 7 bases from J, with 19 bases between. The CDR3 protein is CASSSPGSDTNTQYF. The CDR3 DNA reads as TGTGCCAGCTCATCGCCGGGGTCTGACACGAATACGCAGTATTTT.

On this clonotype itself: A single base separates this from a much larger clone, so it may be a read error. V is TRBV14 and J is TRBJ2-5; D not resolved. There are 13 residues in the CDR3. The germline CDR1 and CDR2 sequences are SGHDN and FVKESK. The V end was cut by 2 bases, the J end by 2 bases, with 6 bases between. CDR3 DNA sequence: TGTGCCAGCAGCCAACTAACGCAAGAGACCCAGTACTTC. Encoded protein: CASSQLTQETQYF.